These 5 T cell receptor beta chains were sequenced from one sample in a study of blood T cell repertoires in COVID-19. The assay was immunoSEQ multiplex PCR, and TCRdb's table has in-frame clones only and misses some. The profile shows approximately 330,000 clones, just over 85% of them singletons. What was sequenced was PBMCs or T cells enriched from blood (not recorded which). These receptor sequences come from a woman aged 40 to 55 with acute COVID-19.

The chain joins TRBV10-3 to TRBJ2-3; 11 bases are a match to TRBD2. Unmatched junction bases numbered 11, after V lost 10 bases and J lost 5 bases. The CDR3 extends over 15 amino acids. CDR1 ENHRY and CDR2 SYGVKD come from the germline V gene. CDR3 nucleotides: TGTGCCACCGCCACTAGCGGGAGAATGGGAGATACGCAGTATTTT. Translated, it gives CATATSGRMGDTQYF.

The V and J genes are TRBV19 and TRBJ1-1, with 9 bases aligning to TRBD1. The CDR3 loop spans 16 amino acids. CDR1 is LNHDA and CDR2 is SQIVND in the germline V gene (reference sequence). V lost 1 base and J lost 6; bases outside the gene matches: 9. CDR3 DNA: TGTGCCAGTAGTATAGCGGCTCTGACAGGGGGTGCTGAAGCTTTCTTT. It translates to CASSIAALTGGAEAFF.

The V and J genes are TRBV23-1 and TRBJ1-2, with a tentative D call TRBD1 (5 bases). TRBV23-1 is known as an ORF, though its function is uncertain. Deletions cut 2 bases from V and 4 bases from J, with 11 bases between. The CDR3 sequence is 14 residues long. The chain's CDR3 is CASSQTGVPYGYTF. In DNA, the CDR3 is TGCGCCAGCAGTCAAACAGGAGTGCCCTATGGCTACACCTTC.

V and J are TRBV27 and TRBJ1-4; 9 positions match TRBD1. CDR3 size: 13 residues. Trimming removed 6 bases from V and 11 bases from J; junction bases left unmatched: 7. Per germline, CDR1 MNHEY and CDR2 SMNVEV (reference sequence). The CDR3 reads CASSRTGEGKLFF. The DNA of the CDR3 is TGTGCCAGCAGCAGGACAGGGGAGGGGAAACTGTTTTTT.

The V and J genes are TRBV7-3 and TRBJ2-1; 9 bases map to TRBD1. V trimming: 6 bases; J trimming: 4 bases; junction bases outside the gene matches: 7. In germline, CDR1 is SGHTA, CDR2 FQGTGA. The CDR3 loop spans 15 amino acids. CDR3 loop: CASRKAGTGYNEQFF. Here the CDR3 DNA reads TGTGCCAGCAGAAAAGCCGGGACAGGGTACAATGAGCAGTTCTTC.